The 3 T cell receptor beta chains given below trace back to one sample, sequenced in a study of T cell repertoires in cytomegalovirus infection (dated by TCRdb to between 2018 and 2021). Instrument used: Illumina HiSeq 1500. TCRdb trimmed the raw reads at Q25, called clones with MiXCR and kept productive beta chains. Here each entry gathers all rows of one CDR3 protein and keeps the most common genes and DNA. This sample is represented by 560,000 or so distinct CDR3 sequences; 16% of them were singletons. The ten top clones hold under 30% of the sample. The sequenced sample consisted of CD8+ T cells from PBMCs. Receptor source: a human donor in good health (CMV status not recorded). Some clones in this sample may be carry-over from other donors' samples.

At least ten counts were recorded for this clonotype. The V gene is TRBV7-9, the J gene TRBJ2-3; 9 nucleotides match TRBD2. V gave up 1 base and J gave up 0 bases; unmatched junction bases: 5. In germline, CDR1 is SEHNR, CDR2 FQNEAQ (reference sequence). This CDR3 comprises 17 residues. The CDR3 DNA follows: TGTGCCAGCAGCTTAGTGACTAGCGGTGGCAGCACAGATACGCAGTATTTT. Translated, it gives CASSLVTSGGSTDTQYF.

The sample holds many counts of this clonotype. The CDR3 coding sequence is TGTGCCAGCAGTGATCCTAGTGGACGAGGTTACACTGAAGCTTTCTTT. This encodes CASSDPSGRGYTEAFF. This chain connects TRBV6-1 to TRBJ1-1; D ambiguous. Germline-derived CDR1 and CDR2 are MNHNS and SASEGT. Trimming shortened V by 3 bases and J by 3 bases, and 17 bases separated the two germline ends. The length of the CDR3 is 16 residues.

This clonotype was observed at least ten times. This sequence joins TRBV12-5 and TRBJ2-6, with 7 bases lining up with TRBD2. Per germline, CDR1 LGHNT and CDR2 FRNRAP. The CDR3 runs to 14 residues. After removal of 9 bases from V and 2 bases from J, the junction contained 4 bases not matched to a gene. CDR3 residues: CASRAGAGANVLTF. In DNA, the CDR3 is TGTGCTAGCCGGGCGGGGGCTGGGGCCAACGTCCTGACTTTC.